These T cell receptor beta chains were read from a single sample in a study of T-cell reconstitution after alpha-beta-depleted transplantation in children. TCRdb redid the calling of the PCR reads with MiXCR, one entry per CDR3 protein. The table includes more than 25,000 distinct CDR3 sequences, under 8% detected once. Here the sequenced sample was PBMCs, mostly from graft donor cells, taken 180 days after TCRalphabeta/CD19-depleted stem cell transplant. The origin of the receptors is a male patient younger than 18 who had a stem cell transplant for acute myeloid leukemia, so the T cells may come from the graft donor. CDR3s include the opening cysteine and the closing phenylalanine or tryptophan. The order of the fields is V gene, J gene, CDR3 protein.

TRBV30	TRBJ2-1	CACCVESGTGGAEQFF
TRBV20-1	TRBJ2-2	CSAEVNTGELFF
TRBV5-1	TRBJ1-5	CASSLGGPDNQPQHF
TRBV7-8	TRBJ2-2	CASSLGGVTGNTGELFF
TRBV4-2	TRBJ1-2	CASSQVRYGYTF
TRBV29-1	TRBJ1-1	CSVVWGLNTEAFF
TRBV5-4	TRBJ1-1	CASSLGGDTEAFF
TRBV7-6	TRBJ2-3	CASSPLSGTSSTDTQYF
TRBV7-2	TRBJ2-3	CASSILAGGSTDTQYF
TRBV5-1	TRBJ2-5	CASSPGPRRETQYF
TRBV5-6	TRBJ2-7	CASSSGRGSYEQYF
TRBV6-5	TRBJ1-1	CASSYGRGYTEAFF
TRBV27	TRBJ2-5	CASSHWDRKETQYF
TRBV5-1	TRBJ1-1	CASSFDVNTEAFF
TRBV25-1	TRBJ2-6	CASHGRSGANVLTF
TRBV6-5	TRBJ2-7	CASLTTSGSYEQYF
TRBV7-2	TRBJ1-1	CASSLVGQGAVPGVGTEAFF
TRBV10-3	TRBJ2-5	CAISPGTSGTETQYF
TRBV5-2	TRBJ2-1	CAMGPRLISYNEQFF
TRBV30	TRBJ2-5	CAWSPTSSGETQYF
TRBV4-2	TRBJ2-7	CASSQDARGGYEQYF
TRBV20-1	TRBJ2-3	CSARKAASSTDTQYF